This T cell receptor beta chain was observed in a study of TET2 disruption in CD19-targeted CAR T cells (dated by TCRdb to the late 2010s). Context from the whole study: No additional inclusion criteria were applied, and the number of samples was determined by the original clinical trial design and by sample availability. The research as a whole found: Conclusions about the CAR T cells of the patient were based on extensive analysis of a single subject.

This specimen's treatment or condition label, per the study, means: autologous CTL019 cells: CD19 CAR with 4-1BB and CD3 zeta domains. TCR zeta and 4-1BB costimulatory signaling domains were incorporated into the CD19 CAR. Leukapheresis was used to collect the T cells for CTL019 manufacturing from peripheral blood. The DNeasy Blood and Tissue Kit was used to extract genomic DNA from pre-infusion T cells, peripheral blood, or sorted post-infusion T cells. CDR3 length: 15 amino acids, cysteine to phenylalanine. Only the CDR3 bases that were read are kept: 36 of them, in frame from base 1. CDR1 and CDR2 are drawn from the germline V gene (reference sequence): SGHAT, FQDESV. V lost 4 bases and J lost 5 bases, and the count of bases not matched to a germline gene is 11. The immunoSEQ assay was used for deep sequencing of the TCR beta chain. The authors processed their data as follows. Only productive TCR beta rearrangements went into calculating clonotype frequencies. TCRdb obtained this table from immuneACCESS and retained in-frame rearrangements with V and J assigned. These tables miss some clones; where compared with another copy, unresolved V genes account for less than half of the shortfall, and the remainder is unexplained. For V, J and clone size, that table is used; D and trimming come from the DNA. This sample's table carries under 30,000 clones. 1.9% of the sample rests with the top ten.

Worth noting for this clone: Its recognized antigen is unknown. Read sequence stops 3 residues before the CDR3 end, and the germline J gene provides the missing end.

The origin of this receptor is a man in his 70s with chronic lymphocytic leukemia. The material was CD8- CAR+ T cells sorted from cultured blood T cells, obtained for CD19 CAR T cell therapy. Read against the paper, the sample's cell subset or site label means: CD8-negative CAR-positive T cells from the infusion product. The chain employs TRBV11-1 and TRBJ2-7, with 7 central nucleotides matching TRBD1. CDR3 region: CASSSRQGGSDEQYF. The covered CDR3 bases are TGTGCCAGCAGCTCCCGACAGGGTGGTAGCGACGAG.